The 6 T cell receptor beta chains in this list originate from one sample, sequenced in a study of molecular identifiers for immune sequencing clone quantification. One entry per CDR3 protein results from TCRdb running MiXCR on the PCR reads. The sample shows approximately 12,000 distinct CDR3 sequences, roughly 16% of them seen only once. The sequenced sample was naive CD8+ T cells from blood, with Jurkat cell RNA spiked in. Documented subset: FACS-sorted CD8+CD4-CCR7+CD45RA+ naive T cells. The receptors were sampled from a human donor in good health. Some libraries in this study had Jurkat cell RNA spiked in.

This clonotype was counted many times. The chain combines TRBV24-1 with TRBJ2-6; tentatively, D is TRBD1 (5 bases). The V and J ends lost 3 bases and 0 bases respectively, with 8 bases between them. There are 16 residues in the CDR3. Germline loops: CDR1 KGHDR, CDR2 SFDVKD. The CDR3 DNA reads as TGTGCCACCAGTGATCGACAGCTCTCTGGGGCCAACGTCCTGACTTTC. Translated, it gives CATSDRQLSGANVLTF.

The table lists this clonotype with a few counts. This sequence joins TRBV11-2 and TRBJ2-7; possible D gene TRBD2, 5 bases. The CDR3 sequence is 11 residues long. V lost 5 bases, J lost 6 bases, and 8 bases lay in between. CDR1 is SGHAT, CDR2 FQNNGV, per germline. The chain's CDR3 is CASSGGTEQYF. The CDR3 bases are TGTGCCAGCAGCGGAGGTACCGAGCAGTACTTC.

This clonotype was picked up a small number of times. The V call is TRBV24-1, the J call TRBJ2-3, with a tentative D call TRBD2 (5 bases). The V end lost 0 bases, the J end lost 12 bases, and 6 bases lay between the germline ends. The germline gives CDR1 KGHDR, CDR2 SFDVKD. The CDR3 runs 11 residues. The CDR3 DNA sequence: TGTGCCACCAGTGATTTGGGACTTCAGTATTTT. This gives the protein CATSDLGLQYF.

This clonotype rates as medium-sized. The chain links TRBV27 to TRBJ2-7; tentatively, D is TRBD1 (6 bases). The CDR3 loop spans 14 amino acids. Germline values: CDR1 MNHEY, CDR2 SMNVEV (reference sequence). V dropped 5 bases and J dropped 3 bases, with 14 bases sitting between them. The CDR3 spells CASSPRDTVYEQYF. The CDR3 DNA follows: TGTGCCAGCAGTCCCCGGGACACCGTCTACGAGCAGTACTTC.

At least ten counts were recorded for this clonotype. The chain combines TRBV7-2 with TRBJ2-7; D not certain. CDR3 length: 12 residues. The V gene's germline CDR1 is SGHTA and CDR2 FQGNSA. Trimming shortened V by 1 base and J by 3 bases, and 4 bases separated the two germline ends. CDR3 sequence: CASSLVVYEQYF. The CDR3 nucleotides are TGTGCCAGCAGCTTAGTGGTCTACGAGCAGTACTTC. Based on the CDR3 plus reference TRBV7-2 and TRBJ2-7, the full variable domain is GAGVSQSPSNKVTEKGKDVELRCDPISGHTALYWYRQSLGQGLEFLIYFQGNSAPDKSGLPSDRFSAERTGGSVSTLTIQRTQQEDSAVYLCASSLVVYEQYFGPGTRLTVT.

In this sample, this clonotype is medium-sized (0.01 to 0.1%). J is TRBJ2-3 and V is TRBV9; TRBD2 might be the D (6 bases). The ends were cut back, 2 bases at V and 5 bases at J, with 15 bases in the middle. CDR3 length: 15 residues. Germline V gene sequence: CDR1 SGDLS, CDR2 YYNGEE. The CDR3 DNA is TGTGCCAGCAGCGTGGAGGGAAACATGCTAGATACGCAGTATTTT. This sequence encodes CASSVEGNMLDTQYF. Full variable domain (remainder filled in from reference TRBV9 and TRBJ2-3): DSGVTQTPKHLITATGQRVTLRCSPRSGDLSVYWYQQSLDQGLQFLIQYYNGEERAKGNILERFSAQQFPDLHSELNLSSLELGDSALYFCASSVEGNMLDTQYFGPGTRLTVL.